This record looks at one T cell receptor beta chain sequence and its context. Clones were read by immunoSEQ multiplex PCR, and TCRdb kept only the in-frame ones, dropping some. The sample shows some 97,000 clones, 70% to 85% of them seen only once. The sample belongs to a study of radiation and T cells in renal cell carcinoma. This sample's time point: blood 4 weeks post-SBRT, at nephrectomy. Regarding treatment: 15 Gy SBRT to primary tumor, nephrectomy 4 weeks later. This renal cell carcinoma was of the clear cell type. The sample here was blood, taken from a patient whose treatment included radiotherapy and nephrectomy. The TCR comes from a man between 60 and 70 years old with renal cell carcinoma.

The CDR3 DNA follows: TGTGCCAGCAGTGAATTAGGTGGGGCGGATGGCTACACCTTC. This sequence encodes CASSELGGADGYTF. The chain employs TRBV6-1 and TRBJ1-2, with D perhaps matching TRBD1 (5 bases). V dropped 2 bases and J dropped 6 bases, with 13 bases sitting between them. The CDR3 extends over 14 amino acids. Germline V gene lookup returns CDR1 MNHNS and CDR2 SASEGT.